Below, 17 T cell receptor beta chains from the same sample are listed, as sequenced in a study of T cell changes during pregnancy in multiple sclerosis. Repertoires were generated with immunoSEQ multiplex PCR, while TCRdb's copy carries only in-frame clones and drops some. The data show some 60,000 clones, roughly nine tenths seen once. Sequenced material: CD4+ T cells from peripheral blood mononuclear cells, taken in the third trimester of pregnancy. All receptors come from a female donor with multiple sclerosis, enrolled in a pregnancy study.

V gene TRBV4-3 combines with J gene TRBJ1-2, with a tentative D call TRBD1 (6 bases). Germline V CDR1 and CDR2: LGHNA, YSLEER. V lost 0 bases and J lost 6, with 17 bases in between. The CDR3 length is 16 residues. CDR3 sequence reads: CASSQEGGAQGNGYTF. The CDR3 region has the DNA TGCGCCAGCAGCCAAGAGGGGGGGGCCCAGGGTAATGGCTACACCTTC.

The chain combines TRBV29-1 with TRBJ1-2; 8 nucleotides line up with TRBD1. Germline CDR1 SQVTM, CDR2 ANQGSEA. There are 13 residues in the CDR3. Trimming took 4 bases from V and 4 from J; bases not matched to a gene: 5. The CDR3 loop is CSVVGQGLYGYTF. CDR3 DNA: TGCAGCGTTGTCGGACAGGGTCTCTATGGCTACACCTTC.

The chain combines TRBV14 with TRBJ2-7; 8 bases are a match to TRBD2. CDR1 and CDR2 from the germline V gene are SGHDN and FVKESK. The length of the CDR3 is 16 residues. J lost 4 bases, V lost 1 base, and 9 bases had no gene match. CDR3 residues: CASSQARPSGSYEQYF. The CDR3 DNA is TGTGCCAGCAGCCAAGCACGACCGAGCGGGAGTTACGAGCAGTACTTC.

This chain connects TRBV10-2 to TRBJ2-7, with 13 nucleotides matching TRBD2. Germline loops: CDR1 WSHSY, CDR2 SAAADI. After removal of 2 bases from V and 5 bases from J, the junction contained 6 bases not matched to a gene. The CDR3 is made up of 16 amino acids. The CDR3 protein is CASSERGTSGDHEQYF. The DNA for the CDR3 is TGCGCCAGCAGTGAGAGGGGGACTAGCGGGGACCACGAGCAGTACTTC.

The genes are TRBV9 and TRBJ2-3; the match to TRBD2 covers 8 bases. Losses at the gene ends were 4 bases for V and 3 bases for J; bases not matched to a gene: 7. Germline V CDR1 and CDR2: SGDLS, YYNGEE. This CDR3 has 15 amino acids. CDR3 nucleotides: TGTGCCAGCAGCTTTAGCGGGGAGGGAACAGATACGCAGTATTTT. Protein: CASSFSGEGTDTQYF.

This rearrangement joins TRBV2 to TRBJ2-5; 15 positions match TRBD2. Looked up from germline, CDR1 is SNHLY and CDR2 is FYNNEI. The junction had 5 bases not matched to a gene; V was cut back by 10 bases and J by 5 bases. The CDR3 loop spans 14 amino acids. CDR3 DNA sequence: TGTGCCACCGGGACTAGCGGGGGGTCGGAGACCCAGTACTTC. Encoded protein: CATGTSGGSETQYF.

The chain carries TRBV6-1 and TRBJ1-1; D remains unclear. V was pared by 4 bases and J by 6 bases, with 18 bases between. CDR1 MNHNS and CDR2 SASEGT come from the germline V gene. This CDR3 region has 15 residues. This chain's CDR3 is CASSGTTIIQAEAFF. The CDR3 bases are TGTGCCAGCAGTGGAACGACAATTATCCAGGCTGAAGCTTTCTTT.

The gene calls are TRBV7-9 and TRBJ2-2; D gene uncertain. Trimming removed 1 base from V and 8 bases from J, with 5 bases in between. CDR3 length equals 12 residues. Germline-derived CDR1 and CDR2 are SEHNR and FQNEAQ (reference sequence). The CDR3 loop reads CASSLEQGELFF. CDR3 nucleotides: TGTGCCAGCAGCTTAGAACAGGGGGAGCTGTTTTTT.

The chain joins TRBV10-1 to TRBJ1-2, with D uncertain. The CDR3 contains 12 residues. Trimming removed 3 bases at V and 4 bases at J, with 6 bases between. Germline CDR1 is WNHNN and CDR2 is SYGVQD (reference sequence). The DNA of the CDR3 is TGCGCCAGCAGTGACACGGGCTATGGCTACACCTTC. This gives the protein CASSDTGYGYTF.

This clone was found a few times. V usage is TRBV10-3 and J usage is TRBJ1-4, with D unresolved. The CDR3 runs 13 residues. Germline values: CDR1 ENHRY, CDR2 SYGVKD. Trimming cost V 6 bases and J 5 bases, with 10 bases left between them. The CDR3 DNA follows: TGTGCCATCAGGAGTCCTTCAAATGAAAAACTGTTTTTT. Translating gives CAIRSPSNEKLFF.

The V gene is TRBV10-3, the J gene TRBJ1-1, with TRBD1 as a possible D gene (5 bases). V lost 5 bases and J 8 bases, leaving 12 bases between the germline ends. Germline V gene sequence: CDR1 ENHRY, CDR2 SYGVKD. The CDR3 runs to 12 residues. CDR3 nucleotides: TGTGCCATCAGTCCCCGGGACTCAGAAGCTTTCTTT. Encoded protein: CAISPRDSEAFF.

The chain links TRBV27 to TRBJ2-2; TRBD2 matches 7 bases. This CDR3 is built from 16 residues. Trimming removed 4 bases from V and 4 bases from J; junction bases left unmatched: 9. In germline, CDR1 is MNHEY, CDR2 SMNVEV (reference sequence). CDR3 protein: CASSSLGAGVTGELFF. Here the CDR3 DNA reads TGTGCCAGCAGTTCCCTCGGGGCGGGGGTCACCGGGGAGCTGTTTTTT.

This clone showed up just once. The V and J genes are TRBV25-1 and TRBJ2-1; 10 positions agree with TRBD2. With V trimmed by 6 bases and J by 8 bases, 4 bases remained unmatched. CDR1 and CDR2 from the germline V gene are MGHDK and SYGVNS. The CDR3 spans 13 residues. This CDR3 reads CASRAGGPDEQFF. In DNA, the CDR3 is TGTGCCAGCAGAGCGGGAGGGCCCGATGAGCAGTTCTTC.

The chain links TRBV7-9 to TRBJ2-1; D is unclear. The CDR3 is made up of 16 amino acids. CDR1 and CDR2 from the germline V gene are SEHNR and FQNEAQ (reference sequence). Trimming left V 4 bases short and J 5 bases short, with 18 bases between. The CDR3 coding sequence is TGTGCCAGCAGCTCTCGGATGCGAGGCCTCCACAATGAGCAGTTCTTC. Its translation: CASSSRMRGLHNEQFF. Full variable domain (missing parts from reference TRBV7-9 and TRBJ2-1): DTGVSQNPRHKITKRGQNVTFRCDPISEHNRLYWYRQTLGQGPEFLTYFQNEAQLEKSRLLSDRFSAERPKGSFSTLEIQRTEQGDSAMYLCASSSRMRGLHNEQFFGPGTRLTVL.

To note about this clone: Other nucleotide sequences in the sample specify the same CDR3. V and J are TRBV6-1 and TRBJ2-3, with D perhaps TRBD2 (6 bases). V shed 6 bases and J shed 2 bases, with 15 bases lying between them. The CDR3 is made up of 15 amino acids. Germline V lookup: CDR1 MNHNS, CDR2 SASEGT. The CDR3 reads CASRGLTPSTDTQYF. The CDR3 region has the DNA TGTGCCAGCAGGGGACTCACACCCTCCACAGATACGCAGTATTTT.

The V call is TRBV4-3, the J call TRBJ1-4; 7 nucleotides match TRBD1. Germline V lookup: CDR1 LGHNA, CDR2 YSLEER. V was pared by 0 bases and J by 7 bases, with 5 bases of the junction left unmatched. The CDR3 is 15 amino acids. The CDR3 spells CASSQEGTDGEKLFF. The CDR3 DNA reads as TGCGCCAGCAGCCAAGAAGGGACAGACGGTGAAAAACTGTTTTTT.

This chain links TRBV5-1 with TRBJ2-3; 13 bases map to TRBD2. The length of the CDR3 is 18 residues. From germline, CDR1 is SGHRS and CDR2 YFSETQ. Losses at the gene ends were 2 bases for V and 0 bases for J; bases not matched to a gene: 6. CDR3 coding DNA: TGCGCCAGCAGCTTTGAACTAGCGGGAGGGTCCAGCACAGATACGCAGTATTTT. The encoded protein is CASSFELAGGSSTDTQYF. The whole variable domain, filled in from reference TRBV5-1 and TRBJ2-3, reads KAGVTQTPRYLIKTRGQQVTLSCSPISGHRSVSWYQQTPGQGLQFLFEYFSETQRNKGNFPGRFSGRQFSNSRSEMNVSTLELGDSALYLCASSFELAGGSSTDTQYFGPGTRLTVL.